This entry is about one T cell receptor beta chain. Source study methods: The assay estimated nucleated cells by amplifying reference gene primers. The data were produced by immunoSEQ multiplex PCR, yet TCRdb's version contains in-frame clones alone and is incomplete. V and J calls and clone size are given by that table; D and trimming were obtained from the DNA. Among 150,000 to 200,000 clones listed, approximately 90% were seen once. This entry belongs to a study of blood T cell repertoires in COVID-19. Study background: Acute-phase and convalescent COVID-19 samples originated in the United States, Italy and Spain. PBMCs, B-cell-depleted T cells, or T cells were the source of the cDNA or gDNA that made up the material.

Germline V gene sequence: CDR1 MGHDK, CDR2 SYGVNS. J gave up 5 bases and V 3 bases, and 6 bases lay outside the gene matches. The CDR3 runs 15 residues. This TCR came from a human donor in a cohort sampled during active COVID-19. The chain has TRBV25-1 and TRBJ1-2; 10 nucleotides line up with TRBD1. What was sequenced was peripheral blood. CDR3 amino acids: CASSEAGTGAYGYTF. CDR3 coding DNA: TGTGCCAGCAGTGAGGCCGGGACAGGGGCTTATGGCTACACCTTC.